Given below is one T cell receptor (beta chain) in context. Germline V gene sequence: CDR1 SGHRS, CDR2 YFSETQ. This CDR3 contains 15 residues. V trimming: 8 bases; J trimming: 0 bases; junction bases outside the gene matches: 10. This sample was taken from a study of shared clonotypes between healthy human individuals. TCRdb's copy holds only in-frame clones and misses some; the assay was immunoSEQ multiplex PCR. Of millions of clones listed, approximately 94% were seen once; the top ten hold roughly 0.13%. The rearrangement links TRBV5-1 to TRBJ1-1; 7 positions match TRBD1. This clonotype originated in a young man in good health. The material sequenced was naive CD4+ T cells sorted from blood. Subset in this sample: CD45RA+ positively selected. CDR3 amino acids: CASSTGTVMNTEAFF. The CDR3 nucleotides read TGCGCCAGTTCGACCGGGACAGTAATGAACACTGAAGCTTTCTTT.